The rows below give T cell receptor beta chains drawn from one sample of a study of T cell responses to AZD1222 COVID-19 vaccine. Some clones are missing from TCRdb's copy, which holds only in-frame ones; the method was immunoSEQ multiplex PCR. The data contain over 130,000 clones, about 90% of them seen just once; the ten biggest clones take up less than 5%. Specimen: peripheral blood, collected 28 days after the second AZD1222 dose. Receptors were obtained from an adult who received the AZD1222 COVID-19 vaccine. Each CDR3 is given without its conserved first and last residue.

V gene	J gene	CDR3 protein
TRBV11-1	TRBJ1-1	ASSLARLNTEAF
TRBV3-1/TRBV3-2	TRBJ2-7	ASSQDSKGSYEQY
TRBV4-3	TRBJ2-5	ASSQGQGKETQY
TRBV7-2	TRBJ2-5	ASSFAAPGQGDQETQY
TRBV7-2	TRBJ2-7	ASSPRKLGVLSEQY
TRBV9	TRBJ2-3	ASSVSLADSTDTQY
TRBV4-1	TRBJ2-1	ASSQDPFRSYNEQF
TRBV11-2	TRBJ2-1	ASSLEGTGATNEQF
TRBV18	TRBJ2-7	ASSPRGGASYEQY
TRBV12-3/TRBV12-4	TRBJ1-5	ASTPQVNQPQH
TRBV7-9	TRBJ1-4	ASGRARGTQQDPNEKLF
TRBV4-2	TRBJ1-4	ASSQRLRGGGTNEKLF
TRBV5-1	TRBJ2-7	ASSLVPSGNYEQY
TRBV18	TRBJ2-7	ASSLGQSYSYEQY
TRBV11-1	TRBJ2-3	ASSGGLSRPY
TRBV3-1/TRBV3-2	TRBJ1-4	ASSPRGGEKLF
TRBV12-5	TRBJ1-1	ASGLVLIPGTRNTEAF
TRBV6-2/TRBV6-3	TRBJ1-2	ASSYSPILQGYGYT
TRBV4-3	TRBJ1-5	ASSRSTKQGSSQH